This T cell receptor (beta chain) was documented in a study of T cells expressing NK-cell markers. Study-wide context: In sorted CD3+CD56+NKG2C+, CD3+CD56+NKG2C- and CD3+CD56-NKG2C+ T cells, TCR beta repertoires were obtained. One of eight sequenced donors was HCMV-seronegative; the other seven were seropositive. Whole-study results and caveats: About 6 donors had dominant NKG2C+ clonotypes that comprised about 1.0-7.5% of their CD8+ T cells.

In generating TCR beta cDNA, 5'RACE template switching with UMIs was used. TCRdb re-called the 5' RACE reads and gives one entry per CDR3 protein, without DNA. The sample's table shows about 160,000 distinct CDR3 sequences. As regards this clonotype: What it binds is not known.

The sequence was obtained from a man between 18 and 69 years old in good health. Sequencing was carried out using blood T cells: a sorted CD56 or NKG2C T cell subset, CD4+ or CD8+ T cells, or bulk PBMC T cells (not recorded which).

The CDR3 protein is CASSYRTALTYEQYF. This chain uses TRBV7-9 with TRBJ2-7; the TCRdb call, TRBD1, lacks DNA for checking. This CDR3 contains 15 residues. Germline loops: CDR1 SEHNR, CDR2 FQNEAQ (reference sequence).